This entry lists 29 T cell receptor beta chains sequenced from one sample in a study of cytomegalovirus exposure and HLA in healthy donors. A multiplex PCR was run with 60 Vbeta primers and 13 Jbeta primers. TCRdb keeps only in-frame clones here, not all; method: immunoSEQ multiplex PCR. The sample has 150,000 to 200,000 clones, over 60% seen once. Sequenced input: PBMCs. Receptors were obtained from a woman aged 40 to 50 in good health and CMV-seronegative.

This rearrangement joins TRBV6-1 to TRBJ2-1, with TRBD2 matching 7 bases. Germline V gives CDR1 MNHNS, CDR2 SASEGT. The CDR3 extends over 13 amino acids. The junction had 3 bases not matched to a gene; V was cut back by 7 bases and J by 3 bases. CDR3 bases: TGTGCCAGCAACAGCGGGAACTACAATGAGCAGTTCTTC. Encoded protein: CASNSGNYNEQFF.

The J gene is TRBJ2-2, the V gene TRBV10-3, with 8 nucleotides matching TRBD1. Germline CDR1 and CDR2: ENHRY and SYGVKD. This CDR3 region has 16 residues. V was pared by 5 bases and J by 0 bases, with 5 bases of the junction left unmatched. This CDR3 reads CAISNGQGANTGELFF. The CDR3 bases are TGTGCCATCAGTAATGGACAGGGCGCGAACACCGGGGAGCTGTTTTTT.

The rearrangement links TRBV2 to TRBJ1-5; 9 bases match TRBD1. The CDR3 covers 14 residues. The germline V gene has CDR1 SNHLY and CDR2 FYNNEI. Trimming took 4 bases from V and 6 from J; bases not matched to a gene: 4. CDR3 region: CASSGGQGRQPQHF. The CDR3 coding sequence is TGTGCCAGCAGTGGGGGACAGGGCCGTCAGCCCCAGCATTTT.

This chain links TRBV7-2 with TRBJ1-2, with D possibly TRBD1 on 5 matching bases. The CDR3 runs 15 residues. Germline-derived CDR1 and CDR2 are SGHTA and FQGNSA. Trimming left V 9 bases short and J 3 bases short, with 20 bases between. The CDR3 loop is CASTANRGSYYGYTF. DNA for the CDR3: TGTGCCAGTACCGCCAACCGGGGGTCCTACTATGGCTACACCTTC.

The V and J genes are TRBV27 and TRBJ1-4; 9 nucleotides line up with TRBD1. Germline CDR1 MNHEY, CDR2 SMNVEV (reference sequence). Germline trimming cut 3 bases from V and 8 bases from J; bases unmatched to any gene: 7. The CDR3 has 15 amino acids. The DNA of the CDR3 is TGTGCCAGCAGTTTCGAGGGACAGGGCAGGGAAAAACTGTTTTTT. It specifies CASSFEGQGREKLFF.

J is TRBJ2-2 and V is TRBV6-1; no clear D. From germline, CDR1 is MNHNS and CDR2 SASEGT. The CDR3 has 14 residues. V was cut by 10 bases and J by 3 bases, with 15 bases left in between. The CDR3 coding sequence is TGTGCCACTACCCTCGTCCGTGACACCGGGGAGCTGTTTTTT. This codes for CATTLVRDTGELFF.

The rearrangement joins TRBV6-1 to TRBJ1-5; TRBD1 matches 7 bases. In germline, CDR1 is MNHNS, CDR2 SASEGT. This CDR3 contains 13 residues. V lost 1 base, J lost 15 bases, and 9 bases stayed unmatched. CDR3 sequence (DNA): TGTGCCAGCAGTGAAGAGGGGACAGCAAGAAGGCATTTT. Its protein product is CASSEEGTARRHF.

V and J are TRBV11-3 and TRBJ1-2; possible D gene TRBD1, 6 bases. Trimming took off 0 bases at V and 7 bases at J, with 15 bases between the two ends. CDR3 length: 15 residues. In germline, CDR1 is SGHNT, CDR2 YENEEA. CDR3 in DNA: TGTGCCAGCAGCTTAGATTCGTCAGGGGAGGGTGGCTACACCTTC. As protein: CASSLDSSGEGGYTF.

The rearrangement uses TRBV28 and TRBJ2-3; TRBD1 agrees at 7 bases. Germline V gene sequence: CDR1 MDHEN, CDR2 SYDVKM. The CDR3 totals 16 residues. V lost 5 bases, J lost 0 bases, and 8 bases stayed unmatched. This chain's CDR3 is CASSQPPGQSTDTQYF. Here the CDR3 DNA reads TGTGCCAGCAGTCAACCGCCGGGACAGAGCACAGATACGCAGTATTTT.

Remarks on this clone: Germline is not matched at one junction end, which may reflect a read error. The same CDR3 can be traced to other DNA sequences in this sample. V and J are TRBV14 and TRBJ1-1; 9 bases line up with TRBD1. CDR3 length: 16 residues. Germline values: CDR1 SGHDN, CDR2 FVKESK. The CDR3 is CASSQQLGQGNTEAFF. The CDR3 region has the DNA TGCGCCAGCAGCCAGCAGCTGGGACAGGGGAACACTGAAGCTTTCTTT.

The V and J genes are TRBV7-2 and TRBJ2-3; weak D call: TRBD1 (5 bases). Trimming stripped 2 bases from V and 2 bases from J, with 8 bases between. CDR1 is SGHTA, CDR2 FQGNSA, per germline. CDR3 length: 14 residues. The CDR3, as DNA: TGTGCCAGCAGCTTAACAGGTGTCACAGATACGCAGTATTTT. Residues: CASSLTGVTDTQYF. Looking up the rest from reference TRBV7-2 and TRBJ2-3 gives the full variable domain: GAGVSQSPSNKVTEKGKDVELRCDPISGHTALYWYRQSLGQGLEFLIYFQGNSAPDKSGLPSDRFSAERTGGSVSTLTIQRTQQEDSAVYLCASSLTGVTDTQYFGPGTRLTVL.

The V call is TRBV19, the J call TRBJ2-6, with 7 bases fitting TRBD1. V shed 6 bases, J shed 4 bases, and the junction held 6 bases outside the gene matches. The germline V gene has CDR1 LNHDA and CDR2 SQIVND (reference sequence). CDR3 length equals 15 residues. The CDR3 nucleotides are TGTGCCAGTAGCCTAACAGGGGTCGGGGCCAACGTCCTGACTTTC. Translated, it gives CASSLTGVGANVLTF.

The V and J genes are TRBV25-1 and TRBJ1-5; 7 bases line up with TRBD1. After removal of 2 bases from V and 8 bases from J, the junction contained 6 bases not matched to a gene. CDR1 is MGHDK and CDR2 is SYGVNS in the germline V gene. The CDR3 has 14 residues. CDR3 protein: CASSEGQAFKPQHF. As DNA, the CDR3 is TGTGCCAGCAGTGAAGGACAGGCCTTTAAGCCCCAGCATTTT.

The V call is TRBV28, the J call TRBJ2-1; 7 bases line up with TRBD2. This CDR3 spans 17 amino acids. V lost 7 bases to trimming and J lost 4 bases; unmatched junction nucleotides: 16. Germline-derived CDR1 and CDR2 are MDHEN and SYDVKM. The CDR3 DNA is TGTGCCAGCACCCCCTTTTCAGGAGCGGGGCATTACAATGAGCAGTTCTTC. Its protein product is CASTPFSGAGHYNEQFF.

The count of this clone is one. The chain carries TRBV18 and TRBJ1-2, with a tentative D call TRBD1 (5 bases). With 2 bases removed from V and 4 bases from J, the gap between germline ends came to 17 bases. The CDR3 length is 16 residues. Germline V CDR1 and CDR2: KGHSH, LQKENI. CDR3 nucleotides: TGTGCCAGCTCACCAGCTACAAGGGGCAGTACCTATGGCTACACCTTC. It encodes CASSPATRGSTYGYTF. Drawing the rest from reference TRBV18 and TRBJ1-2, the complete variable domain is NAGVMQNPRHLVRRRGQEARLRCSPMKGHSHVYWYRQLPEEGLKFMVYLQKENIIDESGMPKERFSAEFPKEGPSILRIQQVVRGDSAAYFCASSPATRGSTYGYTFGSGTRLTVV.

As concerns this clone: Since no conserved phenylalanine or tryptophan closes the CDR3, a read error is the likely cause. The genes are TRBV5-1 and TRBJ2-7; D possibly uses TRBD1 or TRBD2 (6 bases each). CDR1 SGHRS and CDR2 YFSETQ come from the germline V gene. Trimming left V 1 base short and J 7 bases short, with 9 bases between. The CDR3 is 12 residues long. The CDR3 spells CASSLQGREQYS. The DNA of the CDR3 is TGCGCCAGCAGCTTGCAGGGGAGGGAGCAGTACTCC.

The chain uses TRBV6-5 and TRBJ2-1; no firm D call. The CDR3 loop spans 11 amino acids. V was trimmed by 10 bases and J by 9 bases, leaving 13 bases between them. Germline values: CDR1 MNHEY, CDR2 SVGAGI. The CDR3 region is CANYMVGEQFF. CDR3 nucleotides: TGTGCCAACTATATGGTTGGTGAGCAGTTCTTC.

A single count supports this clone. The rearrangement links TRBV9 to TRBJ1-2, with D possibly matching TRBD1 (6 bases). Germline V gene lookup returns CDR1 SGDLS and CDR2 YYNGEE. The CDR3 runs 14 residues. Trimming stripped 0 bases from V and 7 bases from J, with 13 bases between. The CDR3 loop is CASSVGTDRVGYTF. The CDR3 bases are TGTGCCAGCAGCGTAGGGACAGACCGCGTTGGCTACACCTTC.

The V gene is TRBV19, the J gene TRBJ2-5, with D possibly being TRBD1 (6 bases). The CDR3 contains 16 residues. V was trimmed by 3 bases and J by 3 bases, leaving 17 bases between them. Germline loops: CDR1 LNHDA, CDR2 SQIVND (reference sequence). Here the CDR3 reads CASSITAPQGEETQYF. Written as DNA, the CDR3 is TGTGCCAGTAGTATTACGGCTCCACAGGGAGAAGAGACCCAGTACTTC.

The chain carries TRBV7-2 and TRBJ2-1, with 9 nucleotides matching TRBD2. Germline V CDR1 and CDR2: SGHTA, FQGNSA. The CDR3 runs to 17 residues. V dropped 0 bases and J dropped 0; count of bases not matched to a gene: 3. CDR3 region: CASSLAGSGSSYNEQFF. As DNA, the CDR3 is TGTGCCAGCAGCTTAGCGGGTAGCGGGAGCTCCTACAATGAGCAGTTCTTC. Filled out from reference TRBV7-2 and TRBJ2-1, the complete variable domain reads GAGVSQSPSNKVTEKGKDVELRCDPISGHTALYWYRQSLGQGLEFLIYFQGNSAPDKSGLPSDRFSAERTGGSVSTLTIQRTQQEDSAVYLCASSLAGSGSSYNEQFFGPGTRLTVL.

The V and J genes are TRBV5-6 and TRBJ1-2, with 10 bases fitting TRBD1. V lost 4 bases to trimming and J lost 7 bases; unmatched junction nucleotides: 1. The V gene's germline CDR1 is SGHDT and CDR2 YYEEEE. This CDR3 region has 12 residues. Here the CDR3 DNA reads TGTGCCAGCAGCCGGGACAGGGGTGGCTACACCTTC. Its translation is CASSRDRGGYTF.

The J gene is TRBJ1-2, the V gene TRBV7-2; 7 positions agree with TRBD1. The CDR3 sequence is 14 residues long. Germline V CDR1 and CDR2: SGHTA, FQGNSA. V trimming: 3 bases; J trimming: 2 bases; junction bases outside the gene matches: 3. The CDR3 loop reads CASSFDRVNYGYTF. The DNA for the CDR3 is TGTGCCAGCAGCTTTGACAGGGTGAACTATGGCTACACCTTC.

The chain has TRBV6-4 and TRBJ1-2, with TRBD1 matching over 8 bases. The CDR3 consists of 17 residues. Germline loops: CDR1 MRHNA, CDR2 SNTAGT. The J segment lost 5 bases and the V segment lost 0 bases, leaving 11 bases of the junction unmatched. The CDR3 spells CASSDSITGTGEYGYTF. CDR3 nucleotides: TGTGCCAGCAGTGACTCGATCACCGGGACAGGAGAATATGGCTACACCTTC.

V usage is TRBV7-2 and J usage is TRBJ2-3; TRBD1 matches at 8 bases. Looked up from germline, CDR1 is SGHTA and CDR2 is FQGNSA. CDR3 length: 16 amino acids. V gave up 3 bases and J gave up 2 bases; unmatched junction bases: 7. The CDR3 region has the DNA TGTGCCAGCAGCTTGAAGGGCAGGGGGCTCACAGATACGCAGTATTTT. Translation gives CASSLKGRGLTDTQYF. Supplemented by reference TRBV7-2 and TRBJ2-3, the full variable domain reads GAGVSQSPSNKVTEKGKDVELRCDPISGHTALYWYRQSLGQGLEFLIYFQGNSAPDKSGLPSDRFSAERTGGSVSTLTIQRTQQEDSAVYLCASSLKGRGLTDTQYFGPGTRLTVL.

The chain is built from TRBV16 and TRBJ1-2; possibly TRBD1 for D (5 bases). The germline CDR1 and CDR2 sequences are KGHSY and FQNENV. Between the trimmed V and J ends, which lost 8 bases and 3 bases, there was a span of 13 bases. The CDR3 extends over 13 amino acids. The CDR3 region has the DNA TGTGCCAGCGCCGTGGGGGGTGACTATGGCTACACCTTC. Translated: CASAVGGDYGYTF.

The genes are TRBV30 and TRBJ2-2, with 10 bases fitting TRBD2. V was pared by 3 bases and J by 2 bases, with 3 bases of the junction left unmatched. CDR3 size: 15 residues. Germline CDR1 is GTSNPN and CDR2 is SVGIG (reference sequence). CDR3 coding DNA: TGTGCCTGGAGGGGGACTAGCGCTAACACCGGGGAGCTGTTTTTT. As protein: CAWRGTSANTGELFF.

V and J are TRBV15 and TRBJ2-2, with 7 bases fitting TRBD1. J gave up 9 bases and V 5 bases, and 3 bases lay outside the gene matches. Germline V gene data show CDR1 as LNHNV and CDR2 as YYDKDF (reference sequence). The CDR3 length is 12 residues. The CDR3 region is CATSPGQRELFF. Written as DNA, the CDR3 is TGTGCCACCAGCCCGGGACAGAGGGAGCTGTTTTTT.

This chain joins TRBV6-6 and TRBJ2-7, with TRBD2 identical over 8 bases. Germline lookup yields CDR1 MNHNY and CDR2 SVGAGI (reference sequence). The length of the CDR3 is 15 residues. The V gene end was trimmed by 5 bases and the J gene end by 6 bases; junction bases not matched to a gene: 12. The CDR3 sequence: CASSPISGRSGEQYV. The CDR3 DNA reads TGTGCCAGCAGTCCTATCAGCGGGAGAAGCGGCGAGCAGTACGTC.

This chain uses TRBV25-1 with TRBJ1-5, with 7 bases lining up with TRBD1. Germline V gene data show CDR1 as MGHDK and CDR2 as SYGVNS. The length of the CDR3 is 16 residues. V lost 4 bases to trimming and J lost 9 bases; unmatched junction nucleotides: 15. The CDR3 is CASSAQTGPKPTPQHF. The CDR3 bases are TGTGCCAGCAGTGCCCAGACAGGGCCCAAACCCACGCCCCAGCATTTT.